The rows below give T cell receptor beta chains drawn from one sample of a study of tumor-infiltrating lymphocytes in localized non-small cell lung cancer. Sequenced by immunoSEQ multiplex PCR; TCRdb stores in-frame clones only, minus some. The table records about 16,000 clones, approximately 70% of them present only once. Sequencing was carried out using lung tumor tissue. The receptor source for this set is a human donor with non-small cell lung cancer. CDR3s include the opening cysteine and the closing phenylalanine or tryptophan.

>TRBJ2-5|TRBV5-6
CASSLRTTRETQYF
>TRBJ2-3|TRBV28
CASIRRTGRDTQYF
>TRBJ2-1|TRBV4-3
CASSQVGGGYNEQFF
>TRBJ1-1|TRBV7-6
CASSSGVNTEAFF
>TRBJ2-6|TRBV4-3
CASSTQWTVGPSGANVLTF
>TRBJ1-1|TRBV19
CASSPGGQANTEAFF
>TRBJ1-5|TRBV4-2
CASSPATLRDQPQHF
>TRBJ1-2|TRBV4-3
CASSQEAGGRGYGYTF
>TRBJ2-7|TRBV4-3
CASSQESSGADYEQYF
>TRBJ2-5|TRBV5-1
CASSFRDSQETQYF
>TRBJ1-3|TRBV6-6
CASSLVGAGNTIYF
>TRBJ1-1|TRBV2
CASSGKGQGRGYTEAFF
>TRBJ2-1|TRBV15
CATTLGTSGSNEQFF
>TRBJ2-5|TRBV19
CASSLFPTGDYQETQYF
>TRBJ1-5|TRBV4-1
CASSQDWPMGPQHF
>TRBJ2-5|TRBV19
CASSILGQGGETQYF
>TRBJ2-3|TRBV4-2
CASSQETSGRTDTQYF
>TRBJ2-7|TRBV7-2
CASSFDRARVYEQYF
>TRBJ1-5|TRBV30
CAWSVGTQIEPQHF
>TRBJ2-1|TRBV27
CASSLGGGDEQFF
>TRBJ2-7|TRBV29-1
CSVEGTGTGSYEQYF
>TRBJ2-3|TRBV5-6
CASSLDPGNPDTQYF
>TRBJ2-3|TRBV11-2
CASSPWSGDTQYF
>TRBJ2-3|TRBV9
CASSAGISDTQYF
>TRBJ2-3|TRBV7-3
CASSAGQAPLGTQYF
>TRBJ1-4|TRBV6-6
CASSYSGGWDEKLFF
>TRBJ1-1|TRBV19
CASSGDRSHAGGLAFF
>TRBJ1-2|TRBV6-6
CASSFDRVSNYGYTF
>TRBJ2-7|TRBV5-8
CASSLAPSSYEQYF
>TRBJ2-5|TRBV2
CASSNRGLKTQYF
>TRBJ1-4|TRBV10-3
CAISETGGTNEKLFF
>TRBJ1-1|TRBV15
CATSREATNTEAFF
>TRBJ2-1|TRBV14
CASSQDLLAANNEQFF
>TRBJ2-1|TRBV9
CASSGGLGGAYNEQFF
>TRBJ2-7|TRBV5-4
CASSFGWGTPYEQYF
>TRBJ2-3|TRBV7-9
CASSLGSGGHSGDTQYF
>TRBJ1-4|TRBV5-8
CASSPGRSPQKLFF
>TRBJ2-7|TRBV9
CASSVDASGTTYEQYF
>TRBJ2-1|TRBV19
CATTGQGDNEQFF
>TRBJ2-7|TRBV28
CASRRGQGHYEQYF
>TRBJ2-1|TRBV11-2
CASSRPEYNEQFF
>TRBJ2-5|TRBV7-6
CASSGGRETQYF
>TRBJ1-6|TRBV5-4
CASSSGQGVNNSPLHF
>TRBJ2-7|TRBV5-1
CASSLVPPSEQYF
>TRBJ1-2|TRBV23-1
CASLDRGYGYTF
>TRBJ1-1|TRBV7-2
CASSPQMYTEAFF
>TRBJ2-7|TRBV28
CASSLEGGRSDEQYF
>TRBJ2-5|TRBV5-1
CAIREEEGAQYF
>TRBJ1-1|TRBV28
CASSSPIQGERTEAFF
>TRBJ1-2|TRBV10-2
CASRSRAPGPETHGYTF
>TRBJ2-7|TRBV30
CAWSVDRGAPYEQYF
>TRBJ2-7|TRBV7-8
CASSPRGEQYF
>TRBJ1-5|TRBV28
CALSGLGNQPQHF
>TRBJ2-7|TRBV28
CASNPGADFFIYEQYF